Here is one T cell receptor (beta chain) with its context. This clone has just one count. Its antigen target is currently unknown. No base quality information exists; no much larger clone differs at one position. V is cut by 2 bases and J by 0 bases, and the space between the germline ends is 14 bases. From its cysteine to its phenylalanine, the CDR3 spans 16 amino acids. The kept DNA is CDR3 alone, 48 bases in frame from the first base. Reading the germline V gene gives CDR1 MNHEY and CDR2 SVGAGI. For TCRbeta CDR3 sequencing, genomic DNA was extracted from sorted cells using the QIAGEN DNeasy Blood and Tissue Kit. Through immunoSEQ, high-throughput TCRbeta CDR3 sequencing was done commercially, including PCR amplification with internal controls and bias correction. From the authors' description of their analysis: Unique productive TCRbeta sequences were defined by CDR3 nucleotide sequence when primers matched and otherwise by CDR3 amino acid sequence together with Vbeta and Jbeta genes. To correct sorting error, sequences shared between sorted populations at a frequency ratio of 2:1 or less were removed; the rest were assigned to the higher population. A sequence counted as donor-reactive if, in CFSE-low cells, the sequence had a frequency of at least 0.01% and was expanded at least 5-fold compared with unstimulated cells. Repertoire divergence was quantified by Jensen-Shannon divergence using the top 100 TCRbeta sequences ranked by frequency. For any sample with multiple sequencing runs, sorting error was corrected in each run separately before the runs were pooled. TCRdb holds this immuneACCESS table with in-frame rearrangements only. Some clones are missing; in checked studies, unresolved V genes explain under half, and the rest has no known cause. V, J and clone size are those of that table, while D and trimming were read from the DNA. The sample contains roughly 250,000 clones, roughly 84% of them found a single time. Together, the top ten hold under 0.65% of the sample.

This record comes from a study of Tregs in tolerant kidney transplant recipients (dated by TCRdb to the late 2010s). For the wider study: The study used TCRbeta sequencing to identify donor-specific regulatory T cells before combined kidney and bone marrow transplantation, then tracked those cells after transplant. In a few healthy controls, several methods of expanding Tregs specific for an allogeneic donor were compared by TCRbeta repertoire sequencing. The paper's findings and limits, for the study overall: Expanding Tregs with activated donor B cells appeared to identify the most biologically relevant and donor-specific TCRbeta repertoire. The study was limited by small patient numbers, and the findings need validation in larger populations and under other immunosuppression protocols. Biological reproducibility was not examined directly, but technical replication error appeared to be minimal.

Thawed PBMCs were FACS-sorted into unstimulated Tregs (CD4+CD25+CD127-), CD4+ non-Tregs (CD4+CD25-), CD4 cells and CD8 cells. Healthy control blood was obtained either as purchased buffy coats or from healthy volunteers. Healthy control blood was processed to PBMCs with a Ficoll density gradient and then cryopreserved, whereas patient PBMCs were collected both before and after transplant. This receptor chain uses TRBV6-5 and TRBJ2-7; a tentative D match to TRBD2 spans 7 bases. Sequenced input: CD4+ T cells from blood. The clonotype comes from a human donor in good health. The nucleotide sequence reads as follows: TGTGCCAGCAGTTACAGGGGGGCTAGCGGCTCCTACGAGCAGTACTTC. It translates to CASSYRGASGSYEQYF.